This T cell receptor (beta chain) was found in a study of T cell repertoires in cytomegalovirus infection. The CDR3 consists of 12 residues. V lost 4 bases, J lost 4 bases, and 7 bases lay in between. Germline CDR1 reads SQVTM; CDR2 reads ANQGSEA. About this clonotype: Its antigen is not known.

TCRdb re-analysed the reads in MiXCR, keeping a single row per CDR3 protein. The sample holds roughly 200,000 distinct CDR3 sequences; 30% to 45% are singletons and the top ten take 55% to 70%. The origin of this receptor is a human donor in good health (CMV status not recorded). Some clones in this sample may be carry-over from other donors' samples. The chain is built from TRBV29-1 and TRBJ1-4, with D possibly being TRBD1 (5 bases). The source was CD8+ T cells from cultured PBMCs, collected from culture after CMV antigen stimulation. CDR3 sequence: CSVGQNNEKLFF. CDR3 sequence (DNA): TGCAGCGTTGGACAGAATAATGAAAAACTGTTTTTT.